This T cell receptor beta chain was recorded in a study of cytomegalovirus exposure and HLA in healthy donors. In the study overall: Among over 300 genotyped donors, around 81% fell in the Caucasian-associated ancestry cluster. Study-wide results and limits: Accurate predictions that matched the HLA-A and HLA-B alleles of most subjects were reportedly made from TCR beta sequences. Donors were assumed by presence/absence analyses to have roughly uniform sequencing depth. In an earlier analysis, most TCR beta V segments were productive about 87% or about 30% of the time.

PCR involved 60 Vbeta and 13 Jbeta primers. Using immunoSEQ multiplex PCR, the repertoire was profiled, and TCRdb retains in-frame clones only, with some absent. The sample contains about 140,000 clones, roughly 77% of which appear only once. Trimming shortened V by 4 bases and J by 6 bases, and 13 bases separated the two germline ends. CDR1 and CDR2 (germline): GTSNPN, SVGIG (reference sequence). CDR3 length: 14 residues. Details on this clone: Its matching antigen is unknown.

The sample comprised PBMCs. The sequence came from a female donor in good health and CMV-seronegative. The rearrangement links TRBV30 to TRBJ1-6; D is unclear. CDR3 sequence (DNA): TGTGCCTGGAACCTGGGTAGCCGTAATTCACCCCTCCACTTT. Translation gives CAWNLGSRNSPLHF.